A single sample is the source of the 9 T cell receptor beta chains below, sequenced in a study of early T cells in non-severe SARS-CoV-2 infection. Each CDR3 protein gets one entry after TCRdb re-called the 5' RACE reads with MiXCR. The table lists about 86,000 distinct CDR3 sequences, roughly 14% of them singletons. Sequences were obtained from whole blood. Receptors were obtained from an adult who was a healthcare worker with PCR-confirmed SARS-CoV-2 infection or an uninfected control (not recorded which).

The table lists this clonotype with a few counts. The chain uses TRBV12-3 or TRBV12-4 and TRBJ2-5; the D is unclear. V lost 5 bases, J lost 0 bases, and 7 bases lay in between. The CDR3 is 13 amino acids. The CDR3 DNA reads TGTGCCAGCAGTCTAATAAACCAAGAGACCCAGTACTTC. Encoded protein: CASSLINQETQYF.

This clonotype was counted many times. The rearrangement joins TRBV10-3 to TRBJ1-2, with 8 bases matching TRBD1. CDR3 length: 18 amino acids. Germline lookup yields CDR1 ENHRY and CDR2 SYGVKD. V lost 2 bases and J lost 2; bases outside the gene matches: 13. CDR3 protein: CAISEGDGPGGPNYGYTF. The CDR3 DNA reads TGTGCCATCAGTGAGGGCGATGGCCCAGGGGGCCCAAACTATGGCTACACCTTC.

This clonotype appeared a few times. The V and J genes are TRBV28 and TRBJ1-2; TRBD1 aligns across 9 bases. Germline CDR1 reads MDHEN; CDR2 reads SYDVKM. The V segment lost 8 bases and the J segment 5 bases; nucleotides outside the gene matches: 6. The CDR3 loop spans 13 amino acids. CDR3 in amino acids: CASRRTGEYGYTF. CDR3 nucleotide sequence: TGTGCCAGCCGAAGGACAGGGGAATATGGCTACACCTTC.

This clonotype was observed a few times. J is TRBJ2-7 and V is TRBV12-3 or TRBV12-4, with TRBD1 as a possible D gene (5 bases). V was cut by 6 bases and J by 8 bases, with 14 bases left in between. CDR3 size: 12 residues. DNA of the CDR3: TGTGCCAGCAGGCTGACAGAAACTAAGCAGTACTTC. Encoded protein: CASRLTETKQYF.

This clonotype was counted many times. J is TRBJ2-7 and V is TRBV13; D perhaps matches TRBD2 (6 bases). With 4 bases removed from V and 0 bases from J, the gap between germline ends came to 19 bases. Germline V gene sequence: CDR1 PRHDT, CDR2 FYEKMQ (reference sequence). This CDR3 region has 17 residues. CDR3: CASSSPVTSTNSYEQYF. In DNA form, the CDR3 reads TGTGCCAGCAGCTCTCCCGTCACTAGCACTAACTCCTACGAGCAGTACTTC.

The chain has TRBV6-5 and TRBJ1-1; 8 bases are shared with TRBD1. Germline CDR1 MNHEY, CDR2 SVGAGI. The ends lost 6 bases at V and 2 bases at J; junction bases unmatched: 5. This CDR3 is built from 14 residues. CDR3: CASSYTGGNTEAFF. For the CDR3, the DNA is TGTGCCAGCAGCTACACAGGGGGAAACACTGAAGCTTTCTTT.

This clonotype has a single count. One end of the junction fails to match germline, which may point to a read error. The CDR3 DNA reads TGCAGCGTTGCCTCGACAGGGGCCTACAATGAGCAGTCCTTC. Amino acid sequence: CSVASTGAYNEQSF. The chain uses TRBV29-1 and TRBJ2-1; TRBD1 agrees at 8 bases. This CDR3 is 14 amino acids long. Germline CDR1 is SQVTM and CDR2 is ANQGSEA.

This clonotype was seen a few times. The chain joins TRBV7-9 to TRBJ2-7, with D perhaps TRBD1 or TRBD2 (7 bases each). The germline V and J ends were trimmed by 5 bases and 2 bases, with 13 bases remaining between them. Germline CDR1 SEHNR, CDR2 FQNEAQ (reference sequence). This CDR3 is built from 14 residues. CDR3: CASSPRGGPYEQYF. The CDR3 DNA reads TGTGCCAGCAGCCCCAGGGGGGGGCCCTACGAGCAGTACTTC.

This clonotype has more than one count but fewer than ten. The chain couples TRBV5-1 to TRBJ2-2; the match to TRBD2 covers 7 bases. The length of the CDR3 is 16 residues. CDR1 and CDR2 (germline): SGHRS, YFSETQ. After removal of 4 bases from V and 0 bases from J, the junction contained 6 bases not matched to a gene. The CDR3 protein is CASSRALAANTGELFF. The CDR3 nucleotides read TGCGCCAGCAGCAGGGCCCTAGCGGCGAACACCGGGGAGCTGTTTTTT.